What follows are 12 T cell receptor beta chains derived from one specimen sequenced in a study of blood T cell repertoires in COVID-19. Measured with immunoSEQ multiplex PCR; TCRdb has only the in-frame clones, and not every one. The table has hundreds of thousands of clones, about 89% seen once; the top ten hold roughly 5%. Source material: peripheral blood. The receptors derive from a man aged 40-50 years with acute or convalescent COVID-19.

J is TRBJ2-1 and V is TRBV12-3 or TRBV12-4; 7 bases match TRBD1. Trimming at V came to 5 bases and at J to 6 bases, leaving 4 bases not matched to a gene. This CDR3 comprises 13 residues. CDR3 DNA sequence: TGTGCCAGCAGTACCCCAGGGGGCAATGAGCAGTTCTTC. Amino acid sequence: CASSTPGGNEQFF.

V usage is TRBV5-4 and J usage is TRBJ1-1; 9 bases agree with TRBD1. Unmatched junction bases numbered 3, after V lost 4 bases and J lost 5 bases. The CDR3 runs 13 residues. Germline CDR1 reads SGHNT; CDR2 reads YYREEE (reference sequence). CDR3 residues: CASSNRGRTEAFF. The CDR3 coding sequence is TGTGCCAGCAGCAACAGGGGGCGGACTGAAGCTTTCTTT.

The rearrangement links TRBV3-1 (or the pseudogene TRBV3-2) to TRBJ1-6; 9 bases agree with TRBD1. V lost 3 bases and J lost 7; bases outside the gene matches: 10. The CDR3 is made up of 17 amino acids. Germline CDR1 reads LGHDT; CDR2 reads YNNKEL (reference sequence). In DNA, the CDR3 is TGTGCCAGCAGCCACCGACGGGACAGGGTGGGGAATTCACCCCTCCACTTT. Protein: CASSHRRDRVGNSPLHF.

This clone has just a few counts. The chain couples TRBV7-6 to TRBJ1-5; possible D gene TRBD1, 5 bases. The CDR3 runs 15 residues. The V end was cut by 3 bases, the J end by 7 bases, with 16 bases between. Germline values: CDR1 SGHVS, CDR2 FNYEAQ. DNA of the CDR3: TGTGCCAGCAGCTTGGGACCGGGGGGAGAACAGCCCCAGCATTTT. Its translation: CASSLGPGGEQPQHF.

The chain couples TRBV9 to TRBJ2-7; 7 nucleotides match TRBD1. CDR3 size: 14 residues. Germline V gene lookup returns CDR1 SGDLS and CDR2 YYNGEE. V shed 0 bases and J 2 bases; nucleotides not matched to a gene: 2. As DNA, the CDR3 is TGTGCCAGCAGCGTAGGACAGGGAACCTACGAGCAGTACTTC. The encoded protein is CASSVGQGTYEQYF. The complete variable domain, with remaining parts taken from reference TRBV9 and TRBJ2-7, reads DSGVTQTPKHLITATGQRVTLRCSPRSGDLSVYWYQQSLDQGLQFLIQYYNGEERAKGNILERFSAQQFPDLHSELNLSSLELGDSALYFCASSVGQGTYEQYFGPGTRLTVT.

V usage is TRBV5-1 and J usage is TRBJ1-2; 10 bases agree with TRBD1. Germline CDR1 is SGHRS and CDR2 is YFSETQ. Trimming at V came to 4 bases and at J to 6 bases, leaving 9 bases not matched to a gene. The CDR3 totals 15 residues. The CDR3 loop is CASSTLTGGTDGYTF. As DNA, the CDR3 is TGCGCCAGCAGCACACTGACAGGGGGCACGGATGGCTACACCTTC.

CDR3 residues: CASSYSKGQSSYEQYF. The CDR3 DNA is TGTGCCAGCAGTTACTCGAAGGGACAGAGCTCCTACGAGCAGTACTTC. The chain employs TRBV6-6 and TRBJ2-7; 7 positions match TRBD1. J gave up 0 bases and V 0 bases, and 5 bases lay outside the gene matches. Germline CDR1 is MNHNY and CDR2 is SVGAGI (reference sequence). CDR3 length: 16 residues.

The chain links TRBV30 to TRBJ1-2; 7 bases map to TRBD1. From germline, CDR1 is GTSNPN and CDR2 SVGIG (reference sequence). This CDR3 has 13 amino acids. With V trimmed by 3 bases and J by 6 bases, 7 bases remained unmatched. The CDR3 is CAWSDREWDGYTF. As DNA, the CDR3 is TGTGCCTGGAGCGACAGGGAGTGGGATGGCTACACCTTC.

The rearrangement links TRBV10-3 to TRBJ1-2, with TRBD1 matching over 8 bases. The V gene end was trimmed by 6 bases and the J gene end by 2 bases; junction bases not matched to a gene: 2. The CDR3 runs 13 residues. CDR1 is ENHRY and CDR2 is SYGVKD in the germline V gene. CDR3 loop: CAIRGQDNYGYTF. CDR3 sequence (DNA): TGTGCCATCAGGGGACAGGACAACTATGGCTACACCTTC.

In the case of this clone: Other DNA sequences in this sample translate to the same CDR3. The rearrangement joins TRBV9 to TRBJ1-1; D ambiguous. V lost 1 base and J 3 bases, leaving 7 bases between the germline ends. Germline values: CDR1 SGDLS, CDR2 YYNGEE. CDR3 size: 13 residues. DNA of the CDR3: TGTGCCAGCAGCGTAAGAGGAGACACTGAAGCTTTCTTT. It is translated as CASSVRGDTEAFF.

The gene calls are TRBV28 and TRBJ1-2; D is unclear. The germline V and J ends were trimmed by 7 bases and 4 bases, with 10 bases remaining between them. The V gene's germline CDR1 is MDHEN and CDR2 SYDVKM. This CDR3 spans 12 amino acids. CDR3: CASTSTAYGYTF. The CDR3 coding sequence is TGTGCCAGCACCTCAACTGCCTATGGCTACACCTTC.

The V and J genes are TRBV12-3 or TRBV12-4 and TRBJ1-1; TRBD1 is a possible D gene (5 bases). The length of the CDR3 is 12 residues. Trimming shortened V by 3 bases and J by 7 bases, and 9 bases separated the two germline ends. The CDR3 is CASSLRQLEAFF. CDR3 sequence (DNA): TGTGCCAGCAGTTTGAGACAGCTTGAAGCTTTCTTT.